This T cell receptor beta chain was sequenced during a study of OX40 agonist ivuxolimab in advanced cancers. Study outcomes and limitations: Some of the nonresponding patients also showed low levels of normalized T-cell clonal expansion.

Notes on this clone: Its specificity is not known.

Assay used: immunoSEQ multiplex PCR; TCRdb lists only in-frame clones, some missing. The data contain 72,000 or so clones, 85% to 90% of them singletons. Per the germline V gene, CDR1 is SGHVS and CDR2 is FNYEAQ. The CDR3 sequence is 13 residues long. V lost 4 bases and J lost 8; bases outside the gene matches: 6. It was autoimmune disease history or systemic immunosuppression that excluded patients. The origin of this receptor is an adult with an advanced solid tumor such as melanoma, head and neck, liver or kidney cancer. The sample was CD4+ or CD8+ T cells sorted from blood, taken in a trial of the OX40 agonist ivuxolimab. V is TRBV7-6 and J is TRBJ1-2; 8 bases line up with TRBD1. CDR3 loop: CASSSRQGRGYTF. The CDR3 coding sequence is TGTGCCAGCAGCTCCCGACAGGGGAGAGGCTACACCTTC.